The 22 T cell receptor beta chains below were found in one sample sequenced in a study of Ad26.COV2.S vaccination and SARS-CoV-2 variants. Treatment defined: roughly 20 received Ad26.COV2.S at low or high dose, single or two shots; several received placebo; per-sample allocation not given. The investigators took samples on day 63 after the first vaccine or placebo injection. Sequencing was performed with immunoSEQ multiplex PCR; in TCRdb, only in-frame clones are kept and a portion is missing. The sample has about 350,000 clones; 80% to 90% are singletons. The sequenced sample was peripheral blood, obtained in a trial of Ad26.COV2.S vaccine versus placebo. These receptors originate from a person between 18 and 59 years old who received the Ad26.COV2.S COVID-19 vaccine or a placebo.

CDR3 residues: CASSLGGGRNNEQFF. In DNA form, the CDR3 reads TGTGCCAGCAGCTTAGGTGGGGGACGGAACAATGAGCAGTTCTTC. The chain has TRBV7-2 and TRBJ2-1; D may correspond to TRBD1 or TRBD2 (5 bases each). The V end was cut by 1 base, the J end by 5 bases, with 12 bases between. This CDR3 region has 15 residues. CDR1 is SGHTA, CDR2 FQGNSA, per germline.

A note on this clone: Other DNA sequences in the same sample also yield this CDR3. The chain links TRBV5-1 to TRBJ2-3; no clear D gene. The CDR3 contains 12 residues. V was pared by 5 bases and J by 2 bases, with 6 bases between. CDR1 is SGHRS and CDR2 is YFSETQ in the germline V gene. The CDR3 DNA follows: TGCGCCAGCAGTCTCACCACAGATACGCAGTATTTT. It translates to CASSLTTDTQYF.

The CDR3 sequence: CAWSDGTSTDTQYF. The CDR3 DNA reads TGTGCCTGGAGTGACGGGACTAGCACAGATACGCAGTATTTT. The chain has TRBV30 and TRBJ2-3; D might be TRBD2 (6 bases). CDR3 length equals 14 residues. Trimming left V 1 base short and J 0 bases short, with 8 bases between. Per the germline V gene, CDR1 is GTSNPN and CDR2 is SVGIG (reference sequence).

This chain connects TRBV3-1 (or the pseudogene TRBV3-2) to TRBJ1-6; 10 bases are a match to TRBD1. The J segment lost 9 bases and the V segment lost 3 bases, leaving 5 bases of the junction unmatched. The length of the CDR3 is 15 residues. Germline lookup yields CDR1 LGHDT and CDR2 YNNKEL (reference sequence). CDR3 nucleotides: TGTGCCAGCAGCCAGCCCCGGGACAGGGGTTCACCCCTCCACTTT. It specifies CASSQPRDRGSPLHF.

This clone has a handful of counts. This chain joins TRBV10-1 and TRBJ1-1; D is unresolved. The ends were cut back, 4 bases at V and 5 bases at J, with 11 bases in the middle. The CDR3 runs 13 residues. Germline V gene data show CDR1 as WNHNN and CDR2 as SYGVQD (reference sequence). Here the CDR3 DNA reads TGCGCCAGCAGTGCAGCCCTGGGGACTGAAGCTTTCTTT. It codes for CASSAALGTEAFF.

About this clone itself: This CDR3 is also generated by other DNA sequences in the sample. The rearrangement uses TRBV7-2 and TRBJ2-5; no clear D. This CDR3 comprises 12 residues. The V and J ends lost 3 bases and 2 bases respectively, with 4 bases between them. Germline loops: CDR1 SGHTA, CDR2 FQGNSA. The CDR3 coding sequence is TGTGCCAGCAGCTTTCTACAAGAGACCCAGTACTTC. Translated, it gives CASSFLQETQYF.

The rearrangement joins TRBV7-9 to TRBJ2-3; D possibly uses TRBD1 or TRBD2 (5 bases each). Germline V gene lookup returns CDR1 SEHNR and CDR2 FQNEAQ (reference sequence). V was cut by 11 bases and J by 2 bases, with 11 bases left in between. This CDR3 contains 12 residues. The CDR3 loop reads CAGEGNTDTQYF. CDR3 coding DNA: TGTGCCGGAGAGGGGAACACAGATACGCAGTATTTT.

This sequence joins TRBV19 and TRBJ1-6; 7 positions match TRBD1. Germline V lookup: CDR1 LNHDA, CDR2 SQIVND (reference sequence). There are 16 residues in the CDR3. The V gene end was trimmed by 7 bases and the J gene end by 8 bases; junction bases not matched to a gene: 14. The CDR3 region is CASTYTTGQRDSPLHF. CDR3 bases: TGTGCCAGTACTTATACCACGGGACAGCGGGATTCACCCCTCCACTTT.

As to this clone: At the DNA level, this CDR3 is encoded by other sequences in the same sample as well. The chain carries TRBV9 and TRBJ2-1; D may be TRBD2 (5 bases). This CDR3 comprises 14 residues. Trimming removed 0 bases at V and 8 bases at J, with 12 bases between. Per the germline V gene, CDR1 is SGDLS and CDR2 is YYNGEE. The CDR3 is CASSVAGKSDEQFF. The CDR3 DNA reads TGTGCCAGCAGCGTAGCCGGGAAGTCCGATGAGCAGTTCTTC.

The J gene is TRBJ2-2, the V gene TRBV28; no clear D gene. CDR3 length: 14 residues. Trimming took off 1 base at V and 1 base at J, with 4 bases between the two ends. Germline V gives CDR1 MDHEN, CDR2 SYDVKM. CDR3 sequence: CASSLSGNTGELFF. CDR3 DNA: TGTGCCAGCAGTTTATCAGGGAACACCGGGGAGCTGTTTTTT.

This chain links TRBV29-1 with TRBJ2-1; 12 bases match TRBD2. The CDR3 totals 15 residues. V lost 6 bases to trimming and J lost 4 bases; unmatched junction nucleotides: 7. From germline, CDR1 is SQVTM and CDR2 ANQGSEA. This CDR3 is CSVYGLAGPYNEQFF. The CDR3 nucleotides are TGCAGCGTATACGGACTAGCGGGGCCATACAATGAGCAGTTCTTC.

V and J are TRBV2 and TRBJ1-5; D is possibly TRBD1 (5 bases). Germline values: CDR1 SNHLY, CDR2 FYNNEI. Trimming took off 6 bases at V and 1 base at J, with 10 bases between the two ends. The CDR3 is 14 residues long. The CDR3 sequence: CASSSQGSNQPQHF. In DNA form, the CDR3 reads TGTGCCAGCAGCTCGCAGGGAAGCAATCAGCCCCAGCATTTT.

A single count supports this clone. The chain recombines TRBV5-1 with TRBJ2-2; TRBD2 aligns across 7 bases. The V segment lost 0 bases and the J segment 3 bases; nucleotides outside the gene matches: 5. The CDR3 is made up of 16 amino acids. Germline loops: CDR1 SGHRS, CDR2 YFSETQ. Here the CDR3 reads CASSLGASGDTGELFF. CDR3 DNA: TGCGCCAGCAGCTTGGGGGCTAGCGGAGACACCGGGGAGCTGTTTTTT. The whole variable domain, remainder taken from reference TRBV5-1 and TRBJ2-2, is KAGVTQTPRYLIKTRGQQVTLSCSPISGHRSVSWYQQTPGQGLQFLFEYFSETQRNKGNFPGRFSGRQFSNSRSEMNVSTLELGDSALYLCASSLGASGDTGELFFGEGSRLTVL.

This clone appeared once. The J gene is TRBJ1-5, the V gene TRBV7-8; 7 bases map to TRBD1. The ends lost 0 bases at V and 1 base at J; junction bases unmatched: 6. Looked up from germline, CDR1 is SGHVS and CDR2 is FQNEAQ. The length of the CDR3 is 17 residues. For the CDR3, the DNA is TGTGCCAGCAGCTTAGCCACCGGACAGGACAGCAATCAGCCCCAGCATTTT. Amino acid sequence: CASSLATGQDSNQPQHF.

The chain couples TRBV30 to TRBJ2-5; TRBD2 is a possible D gene (5 bases). Germline V lookup: CDR1 GTSNPN, CDR2 SVGIG (reference sequence). The CDR3 is 15 residues long. V shed 2 bases and J shed 0 bases, with 13 bases lying between them. The CDR3, as DNA: TGTGCCTGGAGTATGCCGGGATTCTACCAAGAGACCCAGTACTTC. This sequence encodes CAWSMPGFYQETQYF.

This rearrangement joins TRBV2 to TRBJ1-2, with 9 bases lining up with TRBD1. CDR3 length equals 15 residues. The ends lost 7 bases at V and 1 base at J; junction bases unmatched: 7. The germline V gene has CDR1 SNHLY and CDR2 FYNNEI. CDR3 bases: TGTGCCAGCACCGCCGGGACAGGGTATAACTATGGCTACACCTTC. Translation gives CASTAGTGYNYGYTF. Using reference TRBV2 and TRBJ1-2 for the parts outside the CDR3, the full variable domain is EPEVTQTPSHQVTQMGQEVILRCVPISNHLYFYWYRQILGQKVEFLVSFYNNEISEKSEIFDDQFSVERPDGSNFTLKIRSTKLEDSAMYFCASTAGTGYNYGYTFGSGTRLTVV.

This chain joins TRBV24-1 and TRBJ2-3, with D possibly being TRBD1 or TRBD2 (5 bases each). This CDR3 is 15 amino acids long. The V end lost 2 bases, the J end lost 4 bases, and 12 bases lay between the germline ends. Germline V lookup: CDR1 KGHDR, CDR2 SFDVKD. CDR3 amino acids: CATSDSRGTADTQYF. The CDR3 region has the DNA TGTGCCACCAGTGATTCCCGTGGGACGGCAGATACGCAGTATTTT.

The V gene is TRBV2, the J gene TRBJ1-2, with D unclear. CDR1 and CDR2 (germline): SNHLY, FYNNEI. With 1 base removed from V and 4 bases from J, the gap between germline ends came to 7 bases. The CDR3 runs 13 residues. In DNA, the CDR3 is TGTGCCAGCAGTGAAGAACGGCTCTATGGCTACACCTTC. Protein product: CASSEERLYGYTF.

J is TRBJ1-5 and V is TRBV30; D not resolved. Per the germline V gene, CDR1 is GTSNPN and CDR2 is SVGIG (reference sequence). With 2 bases removed from V and 9 bases from J, the gap between germline ends came to 11 bases. The CDR3 has 12 residues. CDR3: CAWSTSKTPQHF. The CDR3 nucleotides are TGTGCCTGGAGTACGAGCAAAACGCCCCAGCATTTT.

V usage is TRBV4-1 and J usage is TRBJ2-7, with D uncertain. With 4 bases removed from V and 2 bases from J, the gap between germline ends came to 15 bases. The CDR3 is 15 amino acids. The V gene's germline CDR1 is MGHRA and CDR2 YSYEKL. The CDR3 here is CASSLATFQAYEQYF. The CDR3 coding sequence is TGCGCCAGCAGCCTCGCGACCTTCCAAGCCTACGAGCAGTACTTC.

This clone has more than one count but fewer than ten. The chain has TRBV6-5 and TRBJ2-7, with D perhaps assigned TRBD1 or TRBD2 (5 bases each). The CDR3 loop spans 13 amino acids. The germline V gene has CDR1 MNHEY and CDR2 SVGAGI. Trimming removed 8 bases at V and 5 bases at J, with 16 bases between. CDR3 bases: TGTGCCAGCCGCCCGCAGGGACGGGACGAGCAGTACTTC. This sequence encodes CASRPQGRDEQYF.

The chain employs TRBV15 and TRBJ1-1, with D maybe TRBD1 (5 bases). Trimming took 8 bases from V and 8 from J, leaving 15 bases between them. The CDR3 loop spans 12 amino acids. Germline V gene sequence: CDR1 LNHNV, CDR2 YYDKDF (reference sequence). CDR3 protein: CATGDWGGEAFF. DNA for the CDR3: TGTGCCACCGGAGATTGGGGGGGAGAAGCTTTCTTT.